This passage covers 28 T cell receptor beta chains from one sample sequenced in a study of shared clonotypes between healthy human individuals (dated by TCRdb to the early 2020s). To prepare the library, the immunoSEQ multiplex PCR assay was applied. TCRdb retrieved this table from immuneACCESS and kept in-frame rearrangements only. Not all clones are present; in checked studies, unresolved V genes account for under half, and no reason is known for the remainder. The sample records about 2 million clones, 85% to 95% of which are singletons. 0.13% of the sample is held by the ten biggest clonotypes. The sequenced sample consisted of naive CD4+ T cells sorted from blood. The sample's cell subset or site label, in plain terms: CD45RA+ positively selected. The origin of the receptors is a man aged 18 to 35 in good health.

The chain recombines TRBV5-1 with TRBJ2-7, with D possibly matching TRBD2 (5 bases). CDR1 SGHRS and CDR2 YFSETQ come from the germline V gene. V was pared by 4 bases and J by 2 bases, with 10 bases between. This CDR3 is 13 amino acids long. CDR3 loop: CASSPGITYEQYF. The CDR3 DNA sequence: TGCGCCAGCAGCCCCGGGATAACCTACGAGCAGTACTTC.

V usage is TRBV29-1 and J usage is TRBJ2-1; TRBD2 agrees at 7 bases. The CDR3 length is 14 residues. V gave up 5 bases and J gave up 7 bases; unmatched junction bases: 11. The germline V gene encodes CDR1 SQVTM and CDR2 ANQGSEA. This CDR3 reads CSVLGRAHRNEQFF. The CDR3 region has the DNA TGCAGCGTTCTGGGGAGGGCCCATAGGAATGAGCAGTTCTTC.

V and J are TRBV29-1 and TRBJ2-3, with no clear D. The CDR3 contains 12 residues. V lost 7 bases and J 1 base, leaving 9 bases between the germline ends. Germline CDR1 is SQVTM and CDR2 is ANQGSEA. CDR3 protein: CSGGRGTDTQYF. The CDR3 bases are TGCAGCGGGGGAAGGGGCACAGATACGCAGTATTTT.

About this clone itself: The sample holds other DNA sequences that translate to the same CDR3. The rearrangement uses TRBV5-1 and TRBJ1-2, with a weak D call TRBD1 (5 bases). Germline V gives CDR1 SGHRS, CDR2 YFSETQ. V was shortened by 3 bases and J by 4 bases, with 10 bases between the two germline ends. The CDR3 length is 13 residues. The CDR3 DNA reads as TGCGCCAGCAGCTCCCAGGGTTCCTATGGCTACACCTTC. Protein product: CASSSQGSYGYTF.

The chain joins TRBV5-1 to TRBJ1-1; D remains unclear. The CDR3 spans 13 residues. The V gene lost 7 bases and the J gene lost 1 base, with 11 bases spanning the gap. Germline lookup yields CDR1 SGHRS and CDR2 YFSETQ. The CDR3 here is CASRWAENTEAFF. The CDR3 DNA reads as TGCGCCAGCCGATGGGCAGAGAACACTGAAGCTTTCTTT.

This clone was seen a single time. CDR3 sequence: CASSQGWKDTQYF. CDR3 DNA sequence: TGTGCCAGCAGCCAAGGATGGAAAGATACGCAGTATTTT. The chain recombines TRBV14 with TRBJ2-3; D gene unclear. CDR1 is SGHDN, CDR2 FVKESK, per germline. The CDR3 covers 13 residues. Trimming shortened V by 1 base and J by 5 bases, and 7 bases separated the two germline ends. The full variable domain, rest sourced from reference TRBV14 and TRBJ2-3, is EAGVTQFPSHSVIEKGQTVTLRCDPISGHDNLYWYRRVMGKEIKFLLHFVKESKQDESGMPNNRFLAERTGGTYSTLKVQPAELEDSGVYFCASSQGWKDTQYFGPGTRLTVL.

The V call is TRBV5-6, the J call TRBJ2-1; D ambiguous. Germline V CDR1 and CDR2: SGHDT, YYEEEE. The germline V and J ends were trimmed by 4 bases and 4 bases, with 9 bases remaining between them. CDR3 size: 13 residues. This CDR3 is CASSQERYNEQFF. The CDR3 region has the DNA TGTGCCAGCAGCCAAGAGAGGTACAATGAGCAGTTCTTC. Full variable domain (missing parts from reference TRBV5-6 and TRBJ2-1): DAGVTQSPTHLIKTRGQQVTLRCSPKSGHDTVSWYQQALGQGPQFIFQYYEEEERQRGNFPDRFSGHQFPNYSSELNVNALLLGDSALYLCASSQERYNEQFFGPGTRLTVL.

As to this clone: The identical CDR3 is also encoded by other nucleotide sequences in the sample. This sequence joins TRBV28 and TRBJ2-7; TRBD1 might be the D (6 bases). Germline-derived CDR1 and CDR2 are MDHEN and SYDVKM. The V end lost 6 bases, the J end lost 1 base, and 10 bases lay between the germline ends. The CDR3 is made up of 13 amino acids. CDR3 in DNA: TGTGCCAGCAGCTCAGGGGTTTCCTACGAGCAGTACTTC. Amino acid sequence: CASSSGVSYEQYF.

In its sample, this clone was seen once. The gene calls are TRBV6-1 and TRBJ1-6; D remains unclear. V was shortened by 3 bases and J by 11 bases, with 14 bases between the two germline ends. CDR1 MNHNS and CDR2 SASEGT come from the germline V gene. CDR3 length: 14 amino acids. The CDR3 spells CASSDWQASAPLHF. CDR3 nucleotides: TGTGCCAGCAGTGATTGGCAGGCCTCGGCACCCCTCCACTTT.

The rearrangement joins TRBV5-8 to TRBJ1-3; 9 bases line up with TRBD1. In germline, CDR1 is SGHTS, CDR2 YDEGEE. The CDR3 length is 18 residues. After removal of 4 bases from V and 0 bases from J, the junction contained 11 bases not matched to a gene. As DNA, the CDR3 is TGTGCCAGCAGCCTACCGGGACAGGGAGCTTCCTCTGGAAACACCATATATTTT. Residues: CASSLPGQGASSGNTIYF. The full variable domain, rest sourced from reference TRBV5-8 and TRBJ1-3, is EAGVTQSPTHLIKTRGQQATLRCSPISGHTSVYWYQQALGLGLQFLLWYDEGEERNRGNFPPRFSGRQFPNYSSELNVNALELEDSALYLCASSLPGQGASSGNTIYFGEGSWLTVV.

The CDR3 DNA sequence: TGTGCCAGCAGCTTGGGGCAGGGAGACATTCAGTACTTC. Translating it yields CASSLGQGDIQYF. The gene calls are TRBV7-9 and TRBJ2-4; D is possibly TRBD1 or TRBD2 (5 bases each). The V and J ends lost 3 bases and 8 bases respectively, with 11 bases between them. The CDR3 extends over 13 amino acids. CDR1 is SEHNR, CDR2 FQNEAQ, per germline (reference sequence).

V usage is TRBV11-3 and J usage is TRBJ2-1; 13 nucleotides agree with TRBD2. Germline CDR1 reads SGHNT; CDR2 reads YENEEA. V shed 5 bases, J shed 7 bases, and the junction held 2 bases outside the gene matches. CDR3 size: 14 residues. DNA of the CDR3: TGTGCCAGCAGCACGGGACTAGCGGGAAATGAGCAGTTCTTC. Translation: CASSTGLAGNEQFF.

This chain joins TRBV10-1 and TRBJ2-6; 7 bases agree with TRBD1. Per the germline V gene, CDR1 is WNHNN and CDR2 is SYGVQD (reference sequence). After removal of 7 bases from V and 0 bases from J, the junction contained 9 bases not matched to a gene. This CDR3 has 17 amino acids. Here the CDR3 reads CASNWDRILSGANVLTF. The CDR3 DNA is TGCGCCAGCAATTGGGACAGAATTCTCTCTGGGGCCAACGTCCTGACTTTC.

This clone was seen ten or more times. The sample contains more than one DNA sequence encoding this CDR3. This chain connects TRBV25-1 to TRBJ2-7; no firm D call. Germline V CDR1 and CDR2: MGHDK, SYGVNS. The CDR3 spans 12 residues. Trimming pared 7 bases from V and 3 bases from J, leaving 10 bases between. The CDR3 nucleotides read TGTGCCAGCACCGACGGCCTCTACGAGCAGTACTTC. Its translation is CASTDGLYEQYF.

This clone was detected only once. V usage is TRBV25-1 and J usage is TRBJ2-4, with TRBD1 as a possible D gene (5 bases). The CDR3 contains 14 residues. Trimming pared 3 bases from V and 4 bases from J, leaving 10 bases between. Germline assignment: CDR1 MGHDK and CDR2 SYGVNS. CDR3 sequence: CASSEGPNKNIQYF. Here the CDR3 DNA reads TGTGCCAGCAGTGAGGGGCCGAATAAAAACATTCAGTACTTC.

The rearrangement joins TRBV6-5 to TRBJ2-1; D possibly corresponds to TRBD2 (6 bases). The CDR3 totals 14 residues. The ends were cut back, 6 bases at V and 3 bases at J, with 12 bases in the middle. Germline lookup yields CDR1 MNHEY and CDR2 SVGAGI. The DNA for the CDR3 is TGTGCCAGCAGCCGCGGGGCCAACTACAATGAGCAGTTCTTC. Its protein product is CASSRGANYNEQFF.

The chain combines TRBV25-1 with TRBJ1-1; D gene uncertain. CDR3 size: 13 residues. Trimming left V 6 bases short and J 1 base short, with 9 bases between. The germline gives CDR1 MGHDK, CDR2 SYGVNS. In nucleotides, the CDR3 is TGTGCCAGCAGGCGCACCTCGAACACTGAAGCTTTCTTT. Encoded protein: CASRRTSNTEAFF.

The chain has TRBV6-1 and TRBJ2-5, with D possibly being TRBD1 (6 bases). With 1 base removed from V and 5 bases from J, the gap between germline ends came to 14 bases. CDR1 is MNHNS, CDR2 SASEGT, per germline. This CDR3 has 15 residues. Here the CDR3 DNA reads TGTGCCAGCAGTGAAGGTCTAAGTAGGGGGGAGACCCAGTACTTC. It is translated as CASSEGLSRGETQYF.

The genes are TRBV2 and TRBJ2-7; D is unresolved. Per the germline V gene, CDR1 is SNHLY and CDR2 is FYNNEI. The CDR3 is 13 residues long. V lost 5 bases and J 3 bases, leaving 11 bases between the germline ends. CDR3 amino acids: CASSKFGLYEQYF. DNA for the CDR3: TGTGCCAGCAGTAAGTTCGGGCTCTACGAGCAGTACTTC.

This chain joins TRBV7-2 and TRBJ2-5; TRBD1 matches at 7 bases. The CDR3 length is 14 residues. With V trimmed by 6 bases and J by 1 base, 5 bases remained unmatched. Germline V gene data show CDR1 as SGHTA and CDR2 as FQGNSA. CDR3 coding DNA: TGTGCCAGCAGGACCGACAGGGTCCAAGAGACCCAGTACTTC. Translated, it gives CASRTDRVQETQYF.

The chain uses TRBV28 and TRBJ1-5; D is undetermined. The germline V gene has CDR1 MDHEN and CDR2 SYDVKM. The length of the CDR3 is 15 residues. Trimming removed 6 bases from V and 3 bases from J, with 15 bases in between. CDR3 nucleotide sequence: TGTGCCAGCAGCGACCGGGTCTCGATCAATCAGCCCCAGCATTTT. Its translation is CASSDRVSINQPQHF.

The chain is built from TRBV9 and TRBJ1-2, with D perhaps matching TRBD1 (6 bases). V lost 4 bases to trimming and J lost 0 bases, with 25 bases between them. CDR1 SGDLS and CDR2 YYNGEE come from the germline V gene. CDR3 length: 19 residues. CDR3 sequence (DNA): TGTGCCAGCAGCCCCCGCGGGGGGCAATCTCTCGCCCCTAACTATGGCTACACCTTC. Its protein is CASSPRGGQSLAPNYGYTF.

This chain connects TRBV2 to TRBJ1-5, with 8 bases matching TRBD1. CDR1 SNHLY and CDR2 FYNNEI come from the germline V gene. The CDR3 extends over 15 amino acids. The junction had 6 bases not matched to a gene; V was cut back by 6 bases and J by 2 bases. CDR3 in DNA: TGTGCCAGCAGCGACAGGGGAATGGGCAATCAGCCCCAGCATTTT. Its protein is CASSDRGMGNQPQHF.

The chain uses TRBV10-3 and TRBJ1-5; maybe TRBD1 (5 bases). Germline-derived CDR1 and CDR2 are ENHRY and SYGVKD. Between the trimmed V and J ends, which lost 4 bases and 5 bases, there was a span of 15 bases. This CDR3 is built from 15 residues. This CDR3 reads CAISARDGGDQPQHF. CDR3 bases: TGTGCCATCAGTGCCCGGGACGGTGGGGATCAGCCCCAGCATTTT.

Worth noting for this clone: Other DNA sequences of this sample code for an identical CDR3. The rearrangement links TRBV10-1 to TRBJ2-3, with TRBD2 matching 10 bases. The CDR3 is made up of 16 amino acids. Trimming cost V 0 bases and J 1 base; bases outside gene matches: 1. CDR1 and CDR2 from the germline V gene are WNHNN and SYGVQD (reference sequence). CDR3: CASSESLAGGTDTQYF. In nucleotides, the CDR3 is TGCGCCAGCAGTGAGTCCCTAGCGGGAGGCACAGATACGCAGTATTTT.

This clone was found once. This sequence joins TRBV5-5 and TRBJ1-6; 7 bases agree with TRBD1. Germline V gene lookup returns CDR1 SGHKS and CDR2 YYEKEE (reference sequence). With V trimmed by 1 base and J by 9 bases, 7 bases remained unmatched. The CDR3 length is 15 residues. CDR3 in amino acids: CASSLLDRTFSPLHF. For the CDR3, the DNA is TGTGCCAGCAGCTTGCTGGACAGGACGTTTTCACCCCTCCACTTT.

The rearrangement joins TRBV28 to TRBJ1-2; maybe TRBD1 (5 bases). V lost 11 bases, J lost 6 bases, and 19 bases lay in between. There are 13 residues in the CDR3. Germline values: CDR1 MDHEN, CDR2 SYDVKM. The CDR3 region is CAGQMGPEDGYTF. CDR3 bases: TGTGCCGGACAAATGGGGCCTGAAGATGGCTACACCTTC.

The gene calls are TRBV7-9 and TRBJ2-7; 10 bases are shared with TRBD1. V shed 1 base and J 7 bases; nucleotides not matched to a gene: 7. Germline V gives CDR1 SEHNR, CDR2 FQNEAQ (reference sequence). The CDR3 runs 15 residues. The CDR3 here is CASSLETGGAVEQYF. The DNA for the CDR3 is TGTGCCAGCAGCTTAGAGACAGGGGGCGCGGTGGAGCAGTACTTC.